The 24 T cell receptor beta chains listed next were all sequenced from one sample in a study of blood T cells in healthy people across ages. It was with a sample-barcoded 5' primer and a J-beta primer mix that a second PCR of roughly 7 to 12 cycles was run. MiXCR, applied by TCRdb to the 5' RACE reads, yields one record per CDR3 protein. Here the sample spans about 670,000 distinct CDR3 sequences, 40% to 65% being singletons. Specimen: blood. Receptors were obtained from a woman of 80 years or more in good health.

Comments on this clonotype: This may arise from a read error, as a much more abundant clone is one base away. Because it lacks the conserved phenylalanine or tryptophan at the end, this CDR3 is likely a read error. This chain connects TRBV18 to TRBJ2-7; D might be TRBD1 or TRBD2, each matching 5 bases. CDR1 is KGHSH, CDR2 LQKENI, per germline. There are 11 residues in the CDR3. CDR3 in DNA: TGTGCGGGACCATTATGCTACGAGCAGTACTTA. It is translated as CAGPLCYEQYL.

The chain recombines TRBV5-1 with TRBJ1-2, with D tentatively TRBD1 (6 bases). The germline gives CDR1 SGHRS, CDR2 YFSETQ. V shed 2 bases and J shed 4 bases, with 21 bases lying between them. This CDR3 spans 17 amino acids. DNA for the CDR3: TGCGCCAGCAGCTTAAAAGAGGTCGGGGGCGCAATCTATGGCTACACCTTC. It translates to CASSLKEVGGAIYGYTF.

With respect to this clonotype: A clone one base away is much larger, so this may be a read error. The V gene is TRBV5-1, the J gene TRBJ2-7; D may match TRBD1 or TRBD2 (5 bases each). V gave up 5 bases and J gave up 7 bases, with 28 bases separating them. This CDR3 has 17 residues. CDR1 is SGHRS and CDR2 is YFSETQ in the germline V gene. The CDR3 reads CASSGGSTVGLYNEQYF. The CDR3 DNA reads as TGCGCCAGCAGTGGGGGATCAACGGTGGGGCTTTACAATGAGCAGTACTTC.

This clonotype was picked up many times. The chain is built from TRBV5-1 and TRBJ1-5; 10 bases align to TRBD1. The V and J ends lost 4 bases and 4 bases, in that order; junction bases with no gene match: 8. Germline V gene lookup returns CDR1 SGHRS and CDR2 YFSETQ. The CDR3 has 16 amino acids. The DNA for the CDR3 is TGCGCCAGCAGCCCCGGGACAGGGGTGGGAAATCAGCCCCAGCATTTT. It specifies CASSPGTGVGNQPQHF.

The chain has TRBV6-5 and TRBJ1-1; no reliable D call. V was trimmed by 6 bases and J by 4 bases, leaving 12 bases between them. CDR3 length: 13 amino acids. In germline, CDR1 is MNHEY, CDR2 SVGAGI. The CDR3 DNA reads TGTGCCAGCAGCGAGGGAAGGGTCACTGAAGCTTTCTTT. Translating gives CASSEGRVTEAFF.

This clonotype was counted many times. V gene TRBV29-1 combines with J gene TRBJ2-5, with D tentatively TRBD1 (5 bases). Germline loops: CDR1 SQVTM, CDR2 ANQGSEA. The V gene lost 4 bases and the J gene lost 5 bases, with 14 bases spanning the gap. This CDR3 comprises 13 residues. The CDR3 loop reads CSVGKTVGETQYF. CDR3 sequence (DNA): TGCAGCGTTGGCAAGACAGTTGGGGAGACCCAGTACTTC.

As for this clonotype: Relative to the germline gene, one junction end is altered; a read error may explain this. V is TRBV10-3 and J is TRBJ1-5; 8 nucleotides line up with TRBD1. Germline CDR1 ENHRY, CDR2 SYGVKD. The CDR3 is 17 amino acids. The CDR3 sequence is CAISEPWTGNSDQPQHF. CDR3 nucleotide sequence: TGTGCCATCAGTGAGCCCTGGACAGGGAATAGCGATCAGCCCCAGCATTTT.

This clonotype showed up just a few times. This chain uses TRBV29-1 with TRBJ1-5, with 7 bases lining up with TRBD1. Germline assignment: CDR1 SQVTM and CDR2 ANQGSEA. The CDR3 totals 13 residues. V was clipped by 4 bases and J by 7 bases; unmatched bases: 7. Here the CDR3 DNA reads TGCAGCGTTGGACAGGGTGGAGGGCAGCCCCAGCATTTT. This sequence encodes CSVGQGGGQPQHF.

The CDR3 here is CAWKGQGGQPQHF. For the CDR3, the DNA is TGTGCCTGGAAAGGACAGGGCGGGCAGCCCCAGCATTTT. This chain connects TRBV30 to TRBJ1-5; 8 bases are a match to TRBD1. Germline CDR1 GTSNPN, CDR2 SVGIG (reference sequence). V lost 4 bases, J lost 7 bases, and 6 bases stayed unmatched. There are 13 residues in the CDR3.

In the case of this clonotype: A much larger clonotype is one base distant, so this may be a read error. The chain links TRBV2 to TRBJ2-1; D might be TRBD1 or TRBD2, each matching 6 bases. Per the germline V gene, CDR1 is SNHLY and CDR2 is FYNNEI. The CDR3 has 12 amino acids. The V and J ends lost 6 bases and 8 bases respectively, with 11 bases between them. The CDR3 here is CASRDGGDEQFF. The CDR3 DNA is TGTGCCAGCAGGGACGGGGGCGATGAGCAGTTCTTC.

This clonotype was detected only a few times. The chain links TRBV5-1 to TRBJ1-2; D might be TRBD1 (6 bases). Germline assignment: CDR1 SGHRS and CDR2 YFSETQ. The V and J ends lost 0 bases and 13 bases respectively, with 19 bases between them. The CDR3 extends over 14 amino acids. DNA for the CDR3: TGCGCCAGCAGCTTGGATCCCGACACCAGGGACATCACCTTC. Translation: CASSLDPDTRDITF.

The J gene is TRBJ2-1, the V gene TRBV9; weak D call: TRBD1 (6 bases). Trimming took 0 bases from V and 6 from J, leaving 19 bases between them. The CDR3 contains 17 residues. Germline CDR1 is SGDLS and CDR2 is YYNGEE. The CDR3 sequence is CASSVEGVGGRGNEQFF. CDR3 coding DNA: TGTGCCAGCAGCGTAGAGGGCGTTGGGGGCAGGGGCAATGAGCAGTTCTTC.

J is TRBJ2-5 and V is TRBV6-6; TRBD1 is a possible D gene (6 bases). Germline V gives CDR1 MNHNY, CDR2 SVGAGI (reference sequence). The V and J ends lost 6 bases and 4 bases respectively, with 21 bases between them. The CDR3 length is 16 residues. The CDR3 protein is CASSRRDTTRRETQYF. The CDR3, as DNA: TGTGCCAGCAGCAGACGGGACACTACTCGGCGAGAGACCCAGTACTTC.

The V call is TRBV10-3, the J call TRBJ1-2, with 7 bases aligning to TRBD1. Looked up from germline, CDR1 is ENHRY and CDR2 is SYGVKD. V lost 3 bases, J lost 8 bases, and 9 bases stayed unmatched. CDR3 size: 14 residues. CDR3 in amino acids: CAISDIQGEDGYTF. DNA of the CDR3: TGTGCCATCAGTGATATTCAGGGGGAGGACGGCTACACCTTC.

The gene calls are TRBV29-1 and TRBJ1-1; 8 nucleotides match TRBD1. J gave up 4 bases and V 5 bases, and 9 bases lay outside the gene matches. The CDR3 contains 14 residues. Germline V CDR1 and CDR2: SQVTM, ANQGSEA. The DNA for the CDR3 is TGCAGCGTTATGTGGACAGGGTCAAGCACTGAAGCTTTCTTT. This encodes CSVMWTGSSTEAFF.

This clonotype was detected ten times or more. The gene calls are TRBV12-3 or TRBV12-4 and TRBJ2-5; perhaps D is TRBD1 or TRBD2 (6 bases each). The closer fit of TRBJ2-7 to the DNA end suggests the J call may be wrong. The CDR3 length is 12 residues. The CDR3 coding sequence is TGTGCCAGCAGTGCCGGGGGCGCCGAGCAGTACTTC. Translating gives CASSAGGAEQYF.

The rearrangement joins TRBV12-3 or TRBV12-4 to TRBJ1-5; D gene ambiguous. The CDR3 has 12 residues. V gave up 6 bases and J gave up 2 bases, with 5 bases separating them. CDR3 sequence (DNA): TGTGCCAGCAGCCAGCGCAATCAGCCCCAGCATTTT. Translation: CASSQRNQPQHF.

This clonotype was found once. The V gene is TRBV11-2, the J gene TRBJ2-7; D is uncertain. The CDR3 spans 15 residues. The V gene lost 5 bases and the J gene lost 0 bases, with 14 bases spanning the gap. In germline, CDR1 is SGHAT, CDR2 FQNNGV. The CDR3 sequence is CASSQFTKSSYEQYF. DNA of the CDR3: TGTGCCAGCAGCCAGTTTACTAAAAGCTCCTACGAGCAGTACTTC.

The chain carries TRBV2 and TRBJ1-2; D unresolved. Germline loops: CDR1 SNHLY, CDR2 FYNNEI. The CDR3 is made up of 12 amino acids. The V and J ends lost 7 bases and 0 bases respectively, with 6 bases between them. For the CDR3, the DNA is TGTGCCAGCAAAGGGACTAACTATGGCTACACCTTC. Encoded protein: CASKGTNYGYTF. Full variable domain (missing parts from reference TRBV2 and TRBJ1-2): EPEVTQTPSHQVTQMGQEVILRCVPISNHLYFYWYRQILGQKVEFLVSFYNNEISEKSEIFDDQFSVERPDGSNFTLKIRSTKLEDSAMYFCASKGTNYGYTFGSGTRLTVV.

This sequence joins TRBV11-1 and TRBJ2-1; 7 positions agree with TRBD1. The CDR3 is 15 residues long. Germline values: CDR1 SGHAT, CDR2 FQDESV (reference sequence). The J segment lost 8 bases and the V segment lost 5 bases, leaving 12 bases of the junction unmatched. CDR3: CASSTNSGTGDEQFF. CDR3 in DNA: TGTGCCAGCAGCACCAACAGCGGTACAGGGGATGAGCAGTTCTTC. The full variable domain, its missing parts supplied by reference TRBV11-1 and TRBJ2-1, is EAEVAQSPRYKITEKSQAVAFWCDPISGHATLYWYRQILGQGPELLVQFQDESVVDDSQLPKDRFSAERLKGVDSTLKIQPAELGDSAMYLCASSTNSGTGDEQFFGPGTRLTVL.

This clonotype was found a few times. This chain uses TRBV12-3 or TRBV12-4 with TRBJ1-5; no definite D call. The CDR3 covers 12 residues. Trimming removed 11 bases at V and 2 bases at J, with 10 bases between. This CDR3 reads CASRDGNQPQHF. For the CDR3, the DNA is TGTGCCTCCAGAGACGGCAATCAGCCCCAGCATTTT.

This clonotype was seen at least ten times. This sequence joins TRBV6-6 and TRBJ1-1, with D perhaps matching TRBD1 (5 bases). CDR1 is MNHNY and CDR2 is SVGAGI in the germline V gene (reference sequence). V shed 1 base and J shed 6 bases, with 18 bases lying between them. This CDR3 has 16 residues. This CDR3 reads CASSYFGGTEGSEAFF. CDR3 DNA sequence: TGTGCCAGCAGTTACTTCGGCGGGACGGAAGGGTCTGAAGCTTTCTTT.

This clonotype was counted many times. The chain employs TRBV6-5 and TRBJ2-1; TRBD1 is a possible D gene (5 bases). The CDR3 extends over 17 amino acids. The germline V and J ends were trimmed by 5 bases and 0 bases, with 17 bases remaining between them. The germline CDR1 and CDR2 sequences are MNHEY and SVGAGI. Here the CDR3 reads CASSLTGSPRSYNEQFF. The CDR3 nucleotides read TGTGCCAGCAGTCTTACAGGATCGCCTCGCTCCTACAATGAGCAGTTCTTC.

The chain combines TRBV7-9 with TRBJ2-7, with 7 positions matching TRBD2. The CDR3 totals 16 residues. Germline assignment: CDR1 SEHNR and CDR2 FQNEAQ (reference sequence). V trimming: 5 bases; J trimming: 0 bases; junction bases outside the gene matches: 10. The CDR3 coding sequence is TGTGCCAGCAGCCCACATCTAGCGGCTACCTCCTACGAGCAGTACTTC. As protein: CASSPHLAATSYEQYF.